This passage covers 21 T cell receptor beta chains from one sample sequenced in a study of blood T cell repertoires in COVID-19. TCRdb's table, derived via immunoSEQ multiplex PCR, lists solely in-frame clones and lacks some. Of under 55,000 clones listed, 70% to 85% are singletons. Sequenced input: PBMCs or T cells enriched from blood (not recorded which). The receptors here all came from a woman in her forties or fifties with acute COVID-19.

The chain couples TRBV10-2 to TRBJ2-2; D is perhaps TRBD2 (7 bases). Germline CDR1 reads WSHSY; CDR2 reads SAAADI. The CDR3 contains 16 residues. The V end lost 0 bases, the J end lost 3 bases, and 11 bases lay between the germline ends. CDR3 protein: CASSESGGVDTGELFF. As DNA, the CDR3 is TGCGCCAGCAGTGAGTCAGGGGGGGTGGACACCGGGGAGCTGTTTTTT.

V gene TRBV5-5 combines with J gene TRBJ2-7; D is uncertain. V shed 0 bases and J shed 4 bases, with 8 bases lying between them. CDR1 SGHKS and CDR2 YYEKEE come from the germline V gene (reference sequence). The CDR3 loop spans 13 amino acids. CDR3 in amino acids: CASSLVGQYEQYF. DNA of the CDR3: TGTGCCAGCAGCTTGGTTGGCCAATACGAGCAGTACTTC. The full variable domain, with the rest looked up from reference TRBV5-5 and TRBJ2-7, is DAGVTQSPTHLIKTRGQQVTLRCSPISGHKSVSWYQQVLGQGPQFIFQYYEKEERGRGNFPDRFSARQFPNYSSELNVNALLLGDSALYLCASSLVGQYEQYFGPGTRLTVT.

The rearrangement links TRBV12-3 or TRBV12-4 to TRBJ1-1; D is uncertain. V was pared by 5 bases and J by 1 base, with 5 bases between. This CDR3 is built from 12 residues. CDR3 DNA: TGTGCCAGCAGTCCGCGGAACACTGAAGCTTTCTTT. Translation gives CASSPRNTEAFF.

V is TRBV19 and J is TRBJ1-1; 8 bases are a match to TRBD1. Germline loops: CDR1 LNHDA, CDR2 SQIVND (reference sequence). CDR3 length: 14 residues. V shed 3 bases and J 6 bases; nucleotides not matched to a gene: 6. CDR3 amino acids: CASSIGQGAAEAFF. Written as DNA, the CDR3 is TGTGCCAGTAGTATTGGGCAGGGGGCCGCTGAAGCTTTCTTT. Combining the CDR3 with reference TRBV19 and TRBJ1-1 gives the whole variable domain DGGITQSPKYLFRKEGQNVTLSCEQNLNHDAMYWYRQDPGQGLRLIYYSQIVNDFQKGDIAEGYSVSREKKESFPLTVTSAQKNPTAFYLCASSIGQGAAEAFFGQGTRLTVV.

This chain joins TRBV6-5 and TRBJ1-1, with 8 positions matching TRBD1. Trimming removed 4 bases from V and 1 base from J; junction bases left unmatched: 5. Germline V gives CDR1 MNHEY, CDR2 SVGAGI. The CDR3 totals 15 residues. The CDR3 loop is CASSLGQVGNTEAFF. The DNA for the CDR3 is TGTGCCAGCAGTTTGGGACAGGTTGGGAACACTGAAGCTTTCTTT.

The chain has TRBV19 and TRBJ1-3; D call uncertain. CDR1 and CDR2 (germline): LNHDA, SQIVND (reference sequence). V was shortened by 4 bases and J by 1 base, with 11 bases between the two germline ends. The CDR3 runs 15 residues. The CDR3 protein is CASSNRDYSGNTIYF. The CDR3 nucleotides read TGTGCCAGTAGTAATCGAGATTATTCTGGAAACACCATATATTTT.

The rearrangement joins TRBV5-5 to TRBJ1-2; D may be TRBD1 (5 bases). V was pared by 0 bases and J by 5 bases, with 11 bases between. Germline CDR1 is SGHKS and CDR2 is YYEKEE (reference sequence). The CDR3 is 14 amino acids. The CDR3 bases are TGTGCCAGCAGCTTGGCGGACATTCCTTATGGCTACACCTTC. Amino acids: CASSLADIPYGYTF.

V and J are TRBV4-1 and TRBJ2-2, with 7 positions matching TRBD1. Germline V gives CDR1 MGHRA, CDR2 YSYEKL. V was pared by 1 base and J by 7 bases, with 6 bases of the junction left unmatched. This CDR3 is built from 15 residues. CDR3 in amino acids: CASSQGQGMGGELFF. The CDR3 bases are TGCGCCAGCAGCCAAGGACAGGGCATGGGCGGGGAGCTGTTTTTT.

The J gene is TRBJ2-1, the V gene TRBV9; maybe TRBD2 (5 bases). Germline CDR1 and CDR2: SGDLS and YYNGEE. The CDR3 has 13 residues. The V end was cut by 4 bases, the J end by 4 bases, with 9 bases between. The CDR3 loop is CASSMDLYNEQFF. The CDR3 bases are TGTGCCAGCAGCATGGACTTATACAATGAGCAGTTCTTC.

V is TRBV15 and J is TRBJ2-2, with D tentatively TRBD2 (5 bases). The CDR3 is made up of 16 amino acids. Germline CDR1 reads LNHNV; CDR2 reads YYDKDF (reference sequence). Deletions cut 0 bases from V and 4 bases from J, with 12 bases between. The CDR3 nucleotides read TGTGCCACCAGCAGAGATCGAGGGATTCGCACCGGGGAGCTGTTTTTT. It translates to CATSRDRGIRTGELFF.

This chain connects TRBV30 to TRBJ1-2, with TRBD1 matching 7 bases. After removal of 1 base from V and 6 bases from J, the junction contained 8 bases not matched to a gene. The CDR3 covers 14 residues. From germline, CDR1 is GTSNPN and CDR2 SVGIG (reference sequence). The CDR3 DNA is TGTGCCTGGAGTGCCGACAGGGTGACGGATGGCTACACCTTC. It codes for CAWSADRVTDGYTF.

This chain uses TRBV18 with TRBJ2-6, with 10 bases identical to TRBD1. Trimming took 5 bases from V and 3 from J; bases not matched to a gene: 7. CDR1 is KGHSH, CDR2 LQKENI, per germline. The CDR3 is 17 residues long. This CDR3 reads CASSDGQGVFGANVLTF. The CDR3 bases are TGTGCCAGCTCAGACGGACAGGGGGTCTTTGGGGCCAACGTCCTGACTTTC.

J is TRBJ2-2 and V is TRBV15, with a tentative D call TRBD1 (5 bases). Trimming took 7 bases from V and 6 from J, leaving 18 bases between them. The CDR3 covers 15 residues. In germline, CDR1 is LNHNV, CDR2 YYDKDF (reference sequence). The CDR3 nucleotides are TGTGCCACCATGTGGTCAGGGCATTCGTCCGGGGAGCTGTTTTTT. This gives the protein CATMWSGHSSGELFF.

This chain links TRBV25-1 with TRBJ1-6, with a possible D match to TRBD1 (6 bases). The germline CDR1 and CDR2 sequences are MGHDK and SYGVNS. Trimming removed 0 bases from V and 4 bases from J, with 16 bases in between. This CDR3 comprises 18 residues. In nucleotides, the CDR3 is TGTGCCAGCAGTGAATATGGGAGGGGAGGGGGATATAATTCACCCCTCCACTTT. This codes for CASSEYGRGGGYNSPLHF. Supplemented by reference TRBV25-1 and TRBJ1-6, the full variable domain reads EADIYQTPRYLVIGTGKKITLECSQTMGHDKMYWYQQDPGMELHLIHYSYGVNSTEKGDLSSESTVSRIRTEHFPLTLESARPSHTSQYLCASSEYGRGGGYNSPLHFGNGTRLTVT.

CDR3 nucleotide sequence: TGTGCCAGCAGCTTGGGACAGGGGGTCTACAATGAGCAGTTCTTC. This gives the protein CASSLGQGVYNEQFF. The V and J genes are TRBV5-6 and TRBJ2-1; 9 bases line up with TRBD1. CDR3 length equals 15 residues. Germline V CDR1 and CDR2: SGHDT, YYEEEE. With 0 bases clipped from V and 3 bases from J, the junction kept 1 base outside the gene matches.

The V gene is TRBV7-9, the J gene TRBJ2-7; D unresolved. Trimming left V 5 bases short and J 1 base short, with 3 bases between. Germline V gene sequence: CDR1 SEHNR, CDR2 FQNEAQ (reference sequence). The CDR3 runs to 11 residues. CDR3 residues: CASSVSYEQYF. The DNA for the CDR3 is TGTGCCAGCAGCGTATCCTACGAGCAGTACTTC.

The rearrangement joins TRBV11-2 to TRBJ1-2; 10 bases are shared with TRBD1. Germline V gene lookup returns CDR1 SGHAT and CDR2 FQNNGV. V lost 5 bases and J lost 13; bases outside the gene matches: 10. The CDR3 is 13 amino acids. The CDR3 nucleotides read TGTGCCAGCAGCCCAGGACAGGGGGGGGGTGCCACCTTC. Translating it yields CASSPGQGGGATF.

This clone was recorded only once. J is TRBJ2-7 and V is TRBV28, with 9 bases fitting TRBD1. Trimming took 5 bases from V and 4 from J; bases not matched to a gene: 6. Per the germline V gene, CDR1 is MDHEN and CDR2 is SYDVKM. The CDR3 length is 14 residues. CDR3 loop: CASSENRGRYEQYF. In DNA form, the CDR3 reads TGTGCCAGCAGTGAGAACAGGGGGCGGTACGAGCAGTACTTC.

The V gene is TRBV2, the J gene TRBJ2-1; 10 bases fit TRBD1. The CDR3 is 15 amino acids. CDR1 and CDR2 from the germline V gene are SNHLY and FYNNEI. Trimming took 3 bases from V and 8 from J; bases not matched to a gene: 7. In DNA, the CDR3 is TGTGCCAGCAGTGAGGAGACAGGGGGCTATGATGAGCAGTTCTTC. Protein sequence: CASSEETGGYDEQFF. Full variable domain (outside the CDR3, taken from reference TRBV2 and TRBJ2-1): EPEVTQTPSHQVTQMGQEVILRCVPISNHLYFYWYRQILGQKVEFLVSFYNNEISEKSEIFDDQFSVERPDGSNFTLKIRSTKLEDSAMYFCASSEETGGYDEQFFGPGTRLTVL.

The V gene is TRBV7-8, the J gene TRBJ1-6; a weak D match, TRBD1 (6 bases). The CDR3 runs 14 residues. V was cut by 4 bases and J by 10 bases, with 14 bases left in between. CDR1 and CDR2 from the germline V gene are SGHVS and FQNEAQ. The CDR3 nucleotides are TGTGCCAGCAGCTCGGTTGGGGGCGGGTCACCCCTCCACTTT. Its protein product is CASSSVGGGSPLHF.

This clone showed up just once. The sample has other DNA sequences that encode this CDR3 too. The chain is built from TRBV7-3 and TRBJ2-2; TRBD1 might be the D (5 bases). Trimming took off 5 bases at V and 1 base at J, with 8 bases between the two ends. This CDR3 comprises 14 residues. CDR1 is SGHTA and CDR2 is FQGTGA in the germline V gene. The CDR3, as DNA: TGTGCCAGCAGCCGTACAGGGAACACCGGGGAGCTGTTTTTT. Encoded protein: CASSRTGNTGELFF.